The rows below give T cell receptor beta chains drawn from one sample of a study of T cell changes during pregnancy in multiple sclerosis. The data were produced by immunoSEQ multiplex PCR, yet TCRdb's version contains in-frame clones alone and is incomplete. The sample shows approximately 70,000 clones, 75% to 95% of them seen only once. The sample was CD4+ T cells from peripheral blood mononuclear cells, taken before pregnancy. The receptors originated from a female donor with multiple sclerosis, enrolled in a pregnancy study. The CDR3 runs from the conserved cysteine through the conserved F or W. D genes are given only for firm matches. The size field is filled for only some rows; it gives once, few, many or a size class.

>NA|NA|TRBV19|TRBJ1-2
CASIEARGMPYGYTF
TGTGCCAGTATAGAGGCACGAGGGATGCCCTATGGCTACACCTTC
>TRBD2|NA|TRBV7-2|TRBJ2-3
CASSQPSGRTDTQYF
TGTGCCAGCAGCCAGCCTAGCGGACGCACAGATACGCAGTATTTT
>NA|NA|TRBV6-1|TRBJ2-1
CASRRDRAYNEQFF
TGTGCCAGCAGGCGGGACCGAGCCTACAATGAGCAGTTCTTC
>TRBD1|NA|TRBV5-1|TRBJ1-1
CASSLGHSGGEAFF
TGCGCCAGCAGCTTGGGACACTCAGGGGGCGAAGCTTTCTTT
>TRBD1|NA|TRBV18|TRBJ1-1
CASSPKRGLLDTEAFF
TGTGCCAGCTCACCAAAAAGGGGGCTTCTGGACACTGAAGCTTTCTTT
>TRBD2|NA|TRBV7-3|TRBJ2-3
CASSLQPSGGATDTQYF
TGTGCCAGCAGCTTACAGCCTAGCGGGGGGGCCACAGATACGCAGTATTTT
>NA|NA|TRBV6-6|TRBJ1-2
CASSSDRNYGYTF
TGTGCCAGCAGTTCTGACAGAAACTATGGCTACACCTTC
>TRBD2|once|TRBV9|TRBJ2-1
CASSVAGGSNEQFF
TGTGCCAGCAGCGTAGCGGGAGGTTCGAATGAGCAGTTCTTC
>TRBD2|NA|TRBV9|TRBJ2-5
CASSVGLAGKETQYF
TGTGCCAGCAGCGTAGGACTAGCGGGGAAAGAGACCCAGTACTTC
>TRBD1|once|TRBV19|TRBJ2-5
CASSGGAKRETQYF
TGTGCCAGTTCAGGGGGCGCAAAGAGAGAGACCCAGTACTTC
>NA|NA|TRBV28|TRBJ1-6
CASKASGQPNSPLHF
TGTGCCAGTAAAGCTTCAGGACAGCCAAATTCACCCCTCCACTTT
>NA|NA|TRBV7-9|TRBJ2-7
CASSPSRSEQYF
TGTGCCAGCAGCCCCAGTCGCAGCGAGCAGTACTTC